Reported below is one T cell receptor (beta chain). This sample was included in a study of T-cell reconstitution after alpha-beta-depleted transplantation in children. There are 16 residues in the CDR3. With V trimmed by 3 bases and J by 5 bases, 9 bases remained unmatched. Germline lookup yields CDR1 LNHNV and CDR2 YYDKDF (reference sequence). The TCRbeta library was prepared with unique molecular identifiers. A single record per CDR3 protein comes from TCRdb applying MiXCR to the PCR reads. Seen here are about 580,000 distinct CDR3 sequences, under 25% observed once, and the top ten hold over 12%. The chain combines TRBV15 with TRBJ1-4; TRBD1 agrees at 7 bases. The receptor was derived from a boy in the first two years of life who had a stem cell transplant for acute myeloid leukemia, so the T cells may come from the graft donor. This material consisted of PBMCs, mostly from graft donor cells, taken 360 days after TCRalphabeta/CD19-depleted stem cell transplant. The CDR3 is CATSRDSGTANEKLFF. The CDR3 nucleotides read TGTGCCACCAGCAGGGACTCCGGGACAGCGAATGAAAAACTGTTTTTT.